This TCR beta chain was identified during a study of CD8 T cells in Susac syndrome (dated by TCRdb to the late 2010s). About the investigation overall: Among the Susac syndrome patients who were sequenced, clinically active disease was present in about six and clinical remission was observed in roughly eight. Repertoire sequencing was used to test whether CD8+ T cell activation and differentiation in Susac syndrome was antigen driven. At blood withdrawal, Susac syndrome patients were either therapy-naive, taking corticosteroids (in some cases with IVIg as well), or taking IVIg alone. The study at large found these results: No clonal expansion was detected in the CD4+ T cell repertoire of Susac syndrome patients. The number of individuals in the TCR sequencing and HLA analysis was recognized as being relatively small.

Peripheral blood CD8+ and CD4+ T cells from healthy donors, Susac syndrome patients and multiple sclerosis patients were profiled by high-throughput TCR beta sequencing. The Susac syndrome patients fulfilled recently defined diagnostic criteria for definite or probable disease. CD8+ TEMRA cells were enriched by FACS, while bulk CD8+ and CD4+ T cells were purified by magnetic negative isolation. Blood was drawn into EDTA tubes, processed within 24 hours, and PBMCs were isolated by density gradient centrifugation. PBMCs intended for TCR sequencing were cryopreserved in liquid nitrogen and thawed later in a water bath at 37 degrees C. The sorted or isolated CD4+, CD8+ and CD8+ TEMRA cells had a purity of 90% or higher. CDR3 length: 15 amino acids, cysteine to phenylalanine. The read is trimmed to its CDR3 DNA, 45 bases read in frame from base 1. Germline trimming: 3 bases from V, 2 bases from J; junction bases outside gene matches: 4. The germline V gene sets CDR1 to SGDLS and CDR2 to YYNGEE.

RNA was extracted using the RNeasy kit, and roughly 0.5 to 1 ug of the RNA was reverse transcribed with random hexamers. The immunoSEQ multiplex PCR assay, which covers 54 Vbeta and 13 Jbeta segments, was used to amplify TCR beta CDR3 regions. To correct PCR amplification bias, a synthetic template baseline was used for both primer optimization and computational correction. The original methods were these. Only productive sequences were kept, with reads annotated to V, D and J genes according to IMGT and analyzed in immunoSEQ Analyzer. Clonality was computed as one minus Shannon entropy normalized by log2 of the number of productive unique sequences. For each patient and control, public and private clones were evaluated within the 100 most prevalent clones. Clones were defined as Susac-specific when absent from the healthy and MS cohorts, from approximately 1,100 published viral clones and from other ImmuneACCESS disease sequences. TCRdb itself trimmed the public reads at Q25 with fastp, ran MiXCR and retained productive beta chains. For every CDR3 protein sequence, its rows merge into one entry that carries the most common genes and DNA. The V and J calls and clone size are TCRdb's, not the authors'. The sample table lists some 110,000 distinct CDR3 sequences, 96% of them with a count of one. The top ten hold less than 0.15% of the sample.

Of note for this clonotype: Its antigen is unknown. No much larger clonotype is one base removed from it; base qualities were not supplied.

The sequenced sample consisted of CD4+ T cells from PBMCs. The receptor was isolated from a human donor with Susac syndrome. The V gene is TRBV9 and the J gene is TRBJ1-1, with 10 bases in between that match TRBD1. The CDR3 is CASSGTGGTNTEAFF. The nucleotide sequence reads TGTGCCAGCAGCGGGACAGGGGGGACAAACACTGAAGCTTTCTTT. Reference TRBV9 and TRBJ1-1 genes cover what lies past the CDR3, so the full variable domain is DSGVTQTPKHLITATGQRVTLRCSPRSGDLSVYWYQQSLDQGLQFLIQYYNGEERAKGNILERFSAQQFPDLHSELNLSSLELGDSALYFCASSGTGGTNTEAFFGQGTRLTVV.